The TCR beta chain described here comes from a study of blood T cell repertoires in COVID-19 (TCRdb year 2020). Context from the whole study: Samples covering the acute and convalescent phases of COVID-19 were provided by collaborators in the United States, Italy and Spain. HLA class I and class II types, where available, came from metadata supplied by the sample provider rather than from assay-based typing. The sample metadata nearly always contained a de-identified subject ID, COVID-19 status, age in years and sex. The material from the prospective study consisted of cDNA or gDNA derived from T cells, B-cell-depleted T cells, or PBMCs. The samples were drawn from the first 160 participants of the ongoing ImmuneRACE study and from 1,200 or so subjects provided by 6 global collaborators. Deeply sampled blood TCRbeta repertoires from subjects exposed to, actively infected with, or recovered from COVID-19 were included in the dataset. The repertoires were released in a freely available public database intended as a resource for research on the immune response to SARS-CoV-2.

This clone was seen a single time. Its cognate antigen has yet to be identified. Base qualities were left out, and no much larger clone turns up one base away. TCRbeta CDR3 regions were amplified from genomic DNA by means of the immunoSEQ Assay, a bias-controlled multiplex PCR. The paper's processing steps were these. Nucleated cell counts per sample were estimated from amplification of reference gene primers within the assay. To quantify the absolute abundance of each unique TCRbeta CDR3 rearrangement, sequence reads were collapsed and filtered. For each sample, productive Simpson clonality was calculated as the square root of Simpson's diversity index across productive rearrangements. TCRdb retrieved this table from immuneACCESS and kept in-frame rearrangements only. Not all clones are present; in checked studies, unresolved V genes account for under half, and no reason is known for the remainder. The D gene and trimming were derived from the DNA, and the V and J assignments and clone size from that table. The table for this sample lists roughly 250,000 clones; roughly 84% of them were counted only once. The ten largest clonotypes hold under 4.5% of the sample.

CDR1 and CDR2 were assigned from the germline V gene as ENHRY and SYGVKD. The CDR3 sequence holds 14 residues, the cysteine and phenylalanine included. Just CDR3 DNA is preserved here, 42 bases in frame from base 1. Trimming costs V 6 bases and J 2 bases, and their ends lie 13 bases apart. Collaborating institutions collected whole blood in K2EDTA tubes following their own protocols. Collaborator samples were shipped for TCRbeta analysis as frozen whole blood, isolated PBMCs, or DNA extracted from either sample type. Broader findings and caveats from the paper: The amount of clinical and demographic metadata varied by source and participant and was provided uncurated.

Sequenced sample: peripheral blood. The sequence is built from TRBV10-3 and TRBJ1-1, with TRBD1 perhaps the D gene, on 5 matching bases. The sequence was obtained from a woman aged 40 to 55 with active or convalescent COVID-19. This receptor carries the CDR3 CAISVTGLNTEAFF. The nucleotide sequence is TGTGCCATCAGCGTAACAGGATTAAACACTGAAGCTTTCTTT.